Below, 24 T cell receptor beta chains from the same sample are listed, as sequenced in a study of blood T cell repertoires in COVID-19. The data were produced by immunoSEQ multiplex PCR, yet TCRdb's version contains in-frame clones alone and is incomplete. The table records nearly 350,000 clones, more than 75% of them present only once. Sequencing used PBMCs or T cells enriched from blood (not recorded which). The source of these receptors is a woman younger than 45 who had recovered from COVID-19.

The chain has TRBV7-2 and TRBJ2-5; D is perhaps TRBD1 (5 bases). This CDR3 contains 14 residues. The V gene lost 3 bases and the J gene lost 3 bases, with 11 bases spanning the gap. Germline CDR1 and CDR2: SGHTA and FQGNSA. CDR3 loop: CASSFSSGKETQYF. For the CDR3, the DNA is TGTGCCAGCAGCTTTTCCTCAGGGAAAGAGACCCAGTACTTC.

The chain combines TRBV30 with TRBJ1-2; D is perhaps TRBD1 (5 bases). V lost 4 bases and J lost 2, with 8 bases in between. The CDR3 totals 12 residues. Germline-derived CDR1 and CDR2 are GTSNPN and SVGIG (reference sequence). The CDR3 protein is CAWTGNNYGYTF. In DNA form, the CDR3 reads TGTGCCTGGACAGGGAACAACTATGGCTACACCTTC.

This clone has only one observation. The chain has TRBV5-1 and TRBJ2-1; a possible D gene is TRBD1 (7 bases). The CDR3 totals 16 residues. Germline lookup yields CDR1 SGHRS and CDR2 YFSETQ. Trimming took 4 bases from V and 5 from J, leaving 19 bases between them. CDR3 in amino acids: CASSLTLGGGDNEQFF. CDR3 in DNA: TGCGCCAGCAGCCTCACCCTTGGAGGGGGCGACAATGAGCAGTTCTTC.

The genes are TRBV28 and TRBJ1-2; 7 bases match TRBD1. Trimming at V came to 5 bases and at J to 4 bases, leaving 7 bases not matched to a gene. Germline CDR1 is MDHEN and CDR2 is SYDVKM. The CDR3 extends over 14 amino acids. CDR3 sequence (DNA): TGTGCCAGCAGTCCAATCAGGGGGGCCTATGGCTACACCTTC. This translates into CASSPIRGAYGYTF.

V usage is TRBV10-3 and J usage is TRBJ1-2; 9 bases are a match to TRBD1. The CDR3 runs to 14 residues. With V trimmed by 3 bases and J by 6 bases, 5 bases remained unmatched. Looked up from germline, CDR1 is ENHRY and CDR2 is SYGVKD. CDR3 in DNA: TGTGCCATCAGTGATTCGGGACAGGGTAATGGCTACACCTTC. Translating gives CAISDSGQGNGYTF.

The V and J genes are TRBV5-1 and TRBJ2-5; a weak D match, TRBD2 (6 bases). V gave up 1 base and J gave up 3 bases, with 10 bases separating them. The CDR3 length is 14 residues. Germline V gives CDR1 SGHRS, CDR2 YFSETQ. In nucleotides, the CDR3 is TGCGCCAGCAGCTTGATGGGAGGAGAAGAGACCCAGTACTTC. This gives the protein CASSLMGGEETQYF. Using reference TRBV5-1 and TRBJ2-5 for the parts outside the CDR3, the full variable domain is KAGVTQTPRYLIKTRGQQVTLSCSPISGHRSVSWYQQTPGQGLQFLFEYFSETQRNKGNFPGRFSGRQFSNSRSEMNVSTLELGDSALYLCASSLMGGEETQYFGPGTRLLVL.

V and J are TRBV5-4 and TRBJ1-1; D is possibly TRBD1 (6 bases). The germline V gene encodes CDR1 SGHNT and CDR2 YYREEE (reference sequence). V shed 4 bases and J shed 7 bases, with 14 bases lying between them. The CDR3 is 13 residues long. The CDR3 protein is CASSRQDAFEAFF. CDR3 nucleotides: TGTGCCAGCAGCAGACAGGACGCATTTGAAGCTTTCTTT.

The chain uses TRBV27 and TRBJ2-7, with unresolved D. This CDR3 is built from 14 residues. Germline V gene data show CDR1 as MNHEY and CDR2 as SMNVEV (reference sequence). V was clipped by 9 bases and J by 4 bases, with 19 bases between them. CDR3 sequence (DNA): TGTGCCAGGGAACGACACCTACCCCGGTACGAGCAGTACTTC. Protein: CARERHLPRYEQYF.

CDR3 residues: CAISESRVGYAEAFF. CDR3 nucleotides: TGTGCCATCAGTGAGTCTCGGGTCGGGTACGCTGAAGCTTTCTTT. This chain uses TRBV10-3 with TRBJ1-1; D is unresolved. V lost 0 bases to trimming and J lost 6 bases, with 14 bases between them. In germline, CDR1 is ENHRY, CDR2 SYGVKD. The CDR3 totals 15 residues.

The rearrangement links TRBV28 to TRBJ1-5; no clear D. Germline CDR1 is MDHEN and CDR2 is SYDVKM. The CDR3 spans 13 residues. V was shortened by 2 bases and J by 5 bases, with 7 bases between the two germline ends. CDR3 nucleotides: TGTGCCAGCAGTTTACAGGTTCATCAGCCCCAGCATTTT. Translation: CASSLQVHQPQHF.

The gene calls are TRBV6-4 and TRBJ1-1, with no clear D. The germline CDR1 and CDR2 sequences are MRHNA and SNTAGT. V lost 2 bases and J lost 1, with 5 bases in between. CDR3 length: 13 residues. The DNA of the CDR3 is TGTGCCAGCAGTGACGGCAGGAACACTGAAGCTTTCTTT. As protein: CASSDGRNTEAFF.

The chain links TRBV18 to TRBJ1-1, with 8 nucleotides matching TRBD1. Germline trimming cut 2 bases from V and 1 base from J; bases unmatched to any gene: 3. The CDR3 runs 15 residues. The V gene's germline CDR1 is KGHSH and CDR2 LQKENI. The DNA of the CDR3 is TGTGCCAGCTCACCAAACAGGGGGGGGAACACTGAAGCTTTCTTT. It codes for CASSPNRGGNTEAFF. Full variable domain (missing parts from reference TRBV18 and TRBJ1-1): NAGVMQNPRHLVRRRGQEARLRCSPMKGHSHVYWYRQLPEEGLKFMVYLQKENIIDESGMPKERFSAEFPKEGPSILRIQQVVRGDSAAYFCASSPNRGGNTEAFFGQGTRLTVV.

The chain joins TRBV11-2 to TRBJ1-1; 7 nucleotides align to TRBD1. This CDR3 region has 15 residues. Trimming at V came to 3 bases and at J to 3 bases, leaving 7 bases not matched to a gene. Germline-derived CDR1 and CDR2 are SGHAT and FQNNGV. The CDR3: CASSFRQGRDTEAFF. For the CDR3, the DNA is TGTGCCAGCAGCTTCAGACAGGGACGAGACACTGAAGCTTTCTTT.

This clone was seen just once. The CDR3 loop is CASSARGTGLAYEQYF. The DNA of the CDR3 is TGTGCCAGCAGTGCTCGAGGGACAGGGCTAGCGTACGAGCAGTACTTC. The chain carries TRBV27 and TRBJ2-7; 9 positions match TRBD1. J was trimmed by 4 bases and V by 5 bases; bases with no gene match: 12. Germline V gene lookup returns CDR1 MNHEY and CDR2 SMNVEV (reference sequence). This CDR3 contains 16 residues.

V gene TRBV28 combines with J gene TRBJ1-1; no definite D call. This CDR3 region has 12 residues. With 5 bases removed from V and 8 bases from J, the gap between germline ends came to 12 bases. The V gene's germline CDR1 is MDHEN and CDR2 SYDVKM. The CDR3 loop is CASSLPLSEAFF. In DNA form, the CDR3 reads TGTGCCAGCAGTCTCCCCCTTTCCGAAGCTTTCTTT.

V usage is TRBV4-2 and J usage is TRBJ2-2; D is possibly TRBD1 (5 bases). The CDR3 is 18 amino acids. The V end was cut by 0 bases, the J end by 2 bases, with 16 bases between. Per germline, CDR1 LGHNA and CDR2 YNFKEQ. This CDR3 is CASSQESLAGLNTGELFF. The DNA for the CDR3 is TGTGCCAGCAGCCAAGAGTCCTTAGCAGGGTTAAACACCGGGGAGCTGTTTTTT.

CDR3 amino acids: CASSSSGMQETQYF. The CDR3 DNA is TGCGCCAGCAGCTCTTCAGGGATGCAAGAGACCCAGTACTTC. This chain joins TRBV5-1 and TRBJ2-5, with D possibly TRBD1 on 5 matching bases. CDR3 length equals 14 residues. V lost 3 bases and J 2 bases, leaving 11 bases between the germline ends. CDR1 and CDR2 from the germline V gene are SGHRS and YFSETQ. The full variable domain, with the rest looked up from reference TRBV5-1 and TRBJ2-5, is KAGVTQTPRYLIKTRGQQVTLSCSPISGHRSVSWYQQTPGQGLQFLFEYFSETQRNKGNFPGRFSGRQFSNSRSEMNVSTLELGDSALYLCASSSSGMQETQYFGPGTRLLVL.

The rearrangement links TRBV9 to TRBJ2-7, with 7 bases lining up with TRBD2. CDR3 length equals 14 residues. Trimming removed 3 bases from V and 4 bases from J; junction bases left unmatched: 7. Per germline, CDR1 SGDLS and CDR2 YYNGEE. The CDR3 reads CASSGSRGDYEQYF. In DNA form, the CDR3 reads TGTGCCAGCAGCGGCAGCCGGGGGGATTACGAGCAGTACTTC.

The chain couples TRBV30 to TRBJ1-1, with unresolved D. The germline V gene has CDR1 GTSNPN and CDR2 SVGIG (reference sequence). The CDR3 has 10 residues. Trimming cost V 7 bases and J 7 bases, with 10 bases left between them. CDR3 nucleotides: TGTGCCTACTCGCGCGGTGAAGCTTTCTTT. Protein: CAYSRGEAFF.

This clone was counted a single time. The V call is TRBV7-9, the J call TRBJ2-7; TRBD2 aligns across 10 bases. This CDR3 spans 15 amino acids. The germline V gene encodes CDR1 SEHNR and CDR2 FQNEAQ (reference sequence). J was trimmed by 2 bases and V by 4 bases; bases with no gene match: 5. In DNA, the CDR3 is TGTGCCAGCAGCTCCGGGCTAGCGGGGGCCTACGAGCAGTACTTC. Translated: CASSSGLAGAYEQYF.

This clone came up once. J is TRBJ2-5 and V is TRBV3-1 (or the pseudogene TRBV3-2), with 11 bases aligning to TRBD2. The CDR3 loop spans 16 amino acids. Trimming cost V 2 bases and J 2 bases; bases outside gene matches: 4. In germline, CDR1 is LGHDT, CDR2 YNNKEL (reference sequence). CDR3 DNA: TGTGCCAGCAGCCAACGGGCTAGCGGGGGGCAAGAGACCCAGTACTTC. It encodes CASSQRASGGQETQYF.

The chain uses TRBV2 and TRBJ1-6; D possibly corresponds to TRBD1 (5 bases). V was trimmed by 5 bases and J by 2 bases, leaving 13 bases between them. Germline loops: CDR1 SNHLY, CDR2 FYNNEI. The CDR3 spans 16 residues. This CDR3 reads CASSPGRATYNSPLHF. In DNA form, the CDR3 reads TGTGCCAGCAGTCCCGGCAGGGCAACCTATAATTCACCCCTCCACTTT.

This clone appeared a single time. The gene calls are TRBV9 and TRBJ1-1, with no clear D. The CDR3 sequence is 15 residues long. Trimming shortened V by 0 bases and J by 3 bases, and 12 bases separated the two germline ends. Germline lookup yields CDR1 SGDLS and CDR2 YYNGEE. The DNA of the CDR3 is TGTGCCAGCAGCGTAGGGACTGGAGGTGACACTGAAGCTTTCTTT. Translated, it gives CASSVGTGGDTEAFF.

The rearrangement joins TRBV6-5 to TRBJ1-2; D unclear. The CDR3 sequence is 14 residues long. V lost 4 bases to trimming and J lost 4 bases, with 13 bases between them. In germline, CDR1 is MNHEY, CDR2 SVGAGI. CDR3 loop: CASSSRGLGYGYTF. DNA of the CDR3: TGTGCCAGCAGTTCTCGGGGTTTAGGCTATGGCTACACCTTC.